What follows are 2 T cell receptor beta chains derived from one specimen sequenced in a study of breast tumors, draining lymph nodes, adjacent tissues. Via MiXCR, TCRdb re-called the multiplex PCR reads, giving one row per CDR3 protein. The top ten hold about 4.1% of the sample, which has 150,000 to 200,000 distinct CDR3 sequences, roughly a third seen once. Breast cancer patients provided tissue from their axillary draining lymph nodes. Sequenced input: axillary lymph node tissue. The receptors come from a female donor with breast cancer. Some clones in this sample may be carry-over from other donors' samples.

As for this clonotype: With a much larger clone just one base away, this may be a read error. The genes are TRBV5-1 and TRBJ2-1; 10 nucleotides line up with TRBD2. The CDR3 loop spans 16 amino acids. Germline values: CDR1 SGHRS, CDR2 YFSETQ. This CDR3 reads CASSYASGGYYDEQFF. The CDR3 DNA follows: TGCGCCAGCAGCTACGCTAGCGGGGGCTACTACGATGAGCAGTTCTTC.

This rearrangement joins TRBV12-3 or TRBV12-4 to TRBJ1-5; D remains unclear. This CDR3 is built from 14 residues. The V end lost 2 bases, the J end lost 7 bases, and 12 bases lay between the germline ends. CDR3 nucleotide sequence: TGTGCCAGCAGTTTACCGGGCCGATGGCAGCCCCAGCATTTT. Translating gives CASSLPGRWQPQHF.